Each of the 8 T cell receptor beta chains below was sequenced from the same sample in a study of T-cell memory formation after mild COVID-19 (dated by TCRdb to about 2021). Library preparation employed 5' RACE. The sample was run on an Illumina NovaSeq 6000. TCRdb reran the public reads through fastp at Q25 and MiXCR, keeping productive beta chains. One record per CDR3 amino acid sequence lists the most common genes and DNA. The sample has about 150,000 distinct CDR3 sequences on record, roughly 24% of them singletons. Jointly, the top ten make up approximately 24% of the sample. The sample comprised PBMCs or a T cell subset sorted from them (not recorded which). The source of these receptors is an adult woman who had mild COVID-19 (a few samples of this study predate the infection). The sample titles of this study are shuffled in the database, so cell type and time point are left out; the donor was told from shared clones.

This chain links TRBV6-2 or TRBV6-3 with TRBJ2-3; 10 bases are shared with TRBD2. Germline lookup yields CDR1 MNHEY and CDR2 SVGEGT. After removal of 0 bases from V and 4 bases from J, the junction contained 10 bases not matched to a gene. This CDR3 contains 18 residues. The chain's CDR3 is CASSYSRASGSIADTQYF. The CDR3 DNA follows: TGTGCCAGCAGTTACTCGAGGGCTAGCGGGAGTATTGCAGATACGCAGTATTTT.

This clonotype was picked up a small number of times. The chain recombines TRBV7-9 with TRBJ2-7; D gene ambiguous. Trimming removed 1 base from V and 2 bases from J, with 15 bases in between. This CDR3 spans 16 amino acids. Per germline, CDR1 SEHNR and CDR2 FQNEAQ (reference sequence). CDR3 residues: CASSLGKDGDPYEQYF. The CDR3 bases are TGTGCCAGCAGCTTAGGAAAGGACGGAGATCCCTACGAGCAGTACTTC.

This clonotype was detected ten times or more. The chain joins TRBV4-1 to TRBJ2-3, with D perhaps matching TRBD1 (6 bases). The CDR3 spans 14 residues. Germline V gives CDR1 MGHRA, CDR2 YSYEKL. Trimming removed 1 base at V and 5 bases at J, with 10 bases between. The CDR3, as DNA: TGCGCCAGCAGCCAAGTGGGGGCCGTAGATACGCAGTATTTT. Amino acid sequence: CASSQVGAVDTQYF.

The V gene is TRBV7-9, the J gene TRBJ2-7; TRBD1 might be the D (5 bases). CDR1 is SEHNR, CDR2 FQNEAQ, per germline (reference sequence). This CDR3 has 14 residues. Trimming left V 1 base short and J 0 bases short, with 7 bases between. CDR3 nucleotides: TGTGCCAGCAGCTTAGGAGGACACTCCTACGAGCAGTACTTC. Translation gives CASSLGGHSYEQYF.

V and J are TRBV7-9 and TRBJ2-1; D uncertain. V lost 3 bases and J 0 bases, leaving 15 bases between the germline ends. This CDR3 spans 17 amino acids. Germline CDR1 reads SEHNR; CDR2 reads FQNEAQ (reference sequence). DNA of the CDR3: TGTGCCAGCAGCTTCCCTGAAGGAAAACGCTCCTACAATGAGCAGTTCTTC. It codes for CASSFPEGKRSYNEQFF.

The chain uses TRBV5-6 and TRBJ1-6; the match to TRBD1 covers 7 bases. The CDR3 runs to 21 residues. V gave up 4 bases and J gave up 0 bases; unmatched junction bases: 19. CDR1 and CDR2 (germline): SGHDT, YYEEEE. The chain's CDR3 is CASSAPPGRGPESSYNSPLHF. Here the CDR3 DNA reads TGTGCCAGCAGCGCGCCGCCGGGAAGGGGGCCTGAAAGCTCCTATAATTCACCCCTCCACTTT. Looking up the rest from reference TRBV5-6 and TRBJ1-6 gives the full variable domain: DAGVTQSPTHLIKTRGQQVTLRCSPKSGHDTVSWYQQALGQGPQFIFQYYEEEERQRGNFPDRFSGHQFPNYSSELNVNALLLGDSALYLCASSAPPGRGPESSYNSPLHFGNGTRLTVT.

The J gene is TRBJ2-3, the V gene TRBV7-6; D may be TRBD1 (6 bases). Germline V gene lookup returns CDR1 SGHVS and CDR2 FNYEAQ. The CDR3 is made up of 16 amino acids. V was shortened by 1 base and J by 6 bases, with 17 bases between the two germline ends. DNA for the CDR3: TGTGCCAGCAGCTTAGAACCGGGACAAACCGTGGATACGCAGTATTTT. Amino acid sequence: CASSLEPGQTVDTQYF. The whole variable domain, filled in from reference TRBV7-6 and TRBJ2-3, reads GAGVSQSPRYKVTKRGQDVALRCDPISGHVSLYWYRQALGQGPEFLTYFNYEAQQDKSGLPNDRFSAERPEGSISTLTIQRTEQRDSAMYRCASSLEPGQTVDTQYFGPGTRLTVL.

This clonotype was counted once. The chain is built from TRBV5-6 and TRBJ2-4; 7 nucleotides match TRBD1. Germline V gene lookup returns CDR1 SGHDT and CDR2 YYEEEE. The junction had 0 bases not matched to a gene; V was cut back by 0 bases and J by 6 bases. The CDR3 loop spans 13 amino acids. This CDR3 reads CASSLGTGNIQYF. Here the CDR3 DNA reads TGTGCCAGCAGCTTGGGGACAGGAAACATTCAGTACTTC.